The 30 T cell receptor beta chains reported below all come from one sample, sequenced in a study of blood T cell repertoires in COVID-19 (dated by TCRdb to 2018 to 2020). Libraries were constructed by the immunoSEQ multiplex PCR assay. Not all clones reach the TCRdb copy of this immuneACCESS table, which keeps in-frame sequences only. Checked studies attribute under half of the gap to unresolved V genes and leave the rest unexplained. For this sample there are 65,000 to 80,000 clones; roughly 80% appear just once. Jointly, the top ten make up roughly 12% of the sample. Sequenced material: peripheral blood. The receptors stem from a human donor in a cohort sampled during active COVID-19.

The rearrangement joins TRBV27 to TRBJ2-7; D might be TRBD1 (6 bases). V was clipped by 3 bases and J by 5 bases, with 11 bases between them. Germline V lookup: CDR1 MNHEY, CDR2 SMNVEV (reference sequence). The CDR3 covers 13 residues. CDR3 amino acids: CASSFLGGNEQYF. In nucleotides, the CDR3 is TGTGCCAGCAGTTTCCTAGGGGGTAACGAGCAGTACTTC.

This chain joins TRBV2 and TRBJ1-2; 7 bases are shared with TRBD1. CDR3 size: 12 residues. Germline-derived CDR1 and CDR2 are SNHLY and FYNNEI. After removal of 7 bases from V and 8 bases from J, the junction contained 7 bases not matched to a gene. The CDR3 bases are TGTGCCAGCAACCCAAACAGGGGCGGCTACACCTTC. Protein sequence: CASNPNRGGYTF.

The CDR3 region is CASSKVAPRQGAATYNSPLHF. The DNA of the CDR3 is TGTGCCAGCAGCAAAGTGGCCCCGCGACAGGGAGCAGCCACCTATAATTCACCCCTCCACTTT. This rearrangement joins TRBV21-1 to TRBJ1-6; the table's D call, TRBD1, was not checked against the DNA. TRBV21-1 is a pseudogene. The CDR3 totals 21 residues.

This clone was seen many times. The chain employs TRBV5-1 and TRBJ1-3, with a possible D match to TRBD1 (5 bases). CDR3 size: 16 residues. V was shortened by 0 bases and J by 4 bases, with 14 bases between the two germline ends. CDR1 is SGHRS and CDR2 is YFSETQ in the germline V gene. The CDR3 DNA follows: TGCGCCAGCAGCTTGGCCGGGTCAGGGAAAGGAAACACCATATATTTT. Encoded protein: CASSLAGSGKGNTIYF.

The chain joins TRBV5-1 to TRBJ2-7; TRBD1 matches at 8 bases. The V gene's germline CDR1 is SGHRS and CDR2 YFSETQ. CDR3 length: 15 residues. J lost 2 bases, V lost 3 bases, and 7 bases had no gene match. This chain's CDR3 is CASSSDRGRAYEQYF. CDR3 in DNA: TGCGCCAGCAGCTCCGACAGGGGAAGGGCCTACGAGCAGTACTTC.

This sequence joins TRBV10-3 and TRBJ1-4, with 8 bases identical to TRBD1. The CDR3 length is 16 residues. Germline assignment: CDR1 ENHRY and CDR2 SYGVKD. The ends lost 4 bases at V and 3 bases at J; junction bases unmatched: 7. CDR3 bases: TGTGCCATCAGTGCCAGTGGGACAGGCCCTAATGAAAAACTGTTTTTT. Amino acid sequence: CAISASGTGPNEKLFF.

V gene TRBV19 combines with J gene TRBJ2-2; 12 bases line up with TRBD2. The CDR3 sequence is 21 residues long. CDR1 is LNHDA and CDR2 is SQIVND in the germline V gene (reference sequence). V shed 7 bases and J 0 bases; nucleotides not matched to a gene: 18. CDR3 sequence (DNA): TGTGCCAGTAAATCAAGACAGGGATGGCTAGCGGGGGGGCCGAACACCGGGGAGCTGTTTTTT. Encoded protein: CASKSRQGWLAGGPNTGELFF.

The chain carries TRBV7-3 and TRBJ2-7; 9 positions agree with TRBD2. Per germline, CDR1 SGHTA and CDR2 FQGTGA. Trimming cost V 6 bases and J 3 bases; bases outside gene matches: 3. CDR3 length equals 13 residues. The DNA of the CDR3 is TGTGCCAGCAGTTTAGCGGGAGACTACGAGCAGTACTTC. Translating gives CASSLAGDYEQYF.

DNA of the CDR3: TGTGCCAGCCAGCGGACTAGCGCCACAGATACGCAGTATTTT. This codes for CASQRTSATDTQYF. This chain connects TRBV9 to TRBJ2-3; 9 positions match TRBD2. Germline loops: CDR1 SGDLS, CDR2 YYNGEE. The CDR3 length is 14 residues. J was trimmed by 2 bases and V by 7 bases; bases with no gene match: 5.

The chain employs TRBV18 and TRBJ1-6, with D possibly being TRBD1 (5 bases). The germline gives CDR1 KGHSH, CDR2 LQKENI. Trimming took off 6 bases at V and 6 bases at J, with 18 bases between the two ends. The CDR3 extends over 16 amino acids. For the CDR3, the DNA is TGTGCCAGCTCCGAACTCGGGCCAAGGGGTAATTCACCCCTCCACTTT. As protein: CASSELGPRGNSPLHF. Full variable domain (missing parts from reference TRBV18 and TRBJ1-6): NAGVMQNPRHLVRRRGQEARLRCSPMKGHSHVYWYRQLPEEGLKFMVYLQKENIIDESGMPKERFSAEFPKEGPSILRIQQVVRGDSAAYFCASSELGPRGNSPLHFGNGTRLTVT.

The V call is TRBV2, the J call TRBJ1-1; a weak D match, TRBD1 (6 bases). Between the trimmed V and J ends, which lost 3 bases and 0 bases, there was a span of 17 bases. Germline lookup yields CDR1 SNHLY and CDR2 FYNNEI. The CDR3 consists of 17 residues. The CDR3, as DNA: TGTGCCAGCAGTGAGTGGACAGTGTCGCCTTTGAACACTGAAGCTTTCTTT. Translation gives CASSEWTVSPLNTEAFF.

The chain combines TRBV5-1 with TRBJ2-7; TRBD2 matches at 7 bases. V was pared by 0 bases and J by 1 base, with 7 bases of the junction left unmatched. Per the germline V gene, CDR1 is SGHRS and CDR2 is YFSETQ. The length of the CDR3 is 16 residues. The CDR3 coding sequence is TGCGCCAGCAGCTTGGAGACTAGCCTTTCATCCTACGAGCAGTACTTC. Amino acid sequence: CASSLETSLSSYEQYF.

The chain couples TRBV5-1 to TRBJ2-3; no firm D call. The germline gives CDR1 SGHRS, CDR2 YFSETQ. The ends were cut back, 0 bases at V and 6 bases at J, with 8 bases in the middle. This CDR3 comprises 13 residues. CDR3: CASSLVGYDTQYF. DNA for the CDR3: TGCGCCAGCAGCTTGGTGGGCTATGATACGCAGTATTTT.

The V and J genes are TRBV24-1 and TRBJ2-1; TRBD2 aligns across 15 bases. This CDR3 contains 13 residues. Germline CDR1 is KGHDR and CDR2 is SFDVKD. V lost 12 bases to trimming and J lost 7 bases; unmatched junction nucleotides: 3. CDR3 nucleotides: TGTGCCCCTGGGACTAGCGGGGGGAATGAGCAGTTCTTC. It encodes CAPGTSGGNEQFF.

The chain is built from TRBV5-1 and TRBJ2-5; 7 positions match TRBD2. There are 16 residues in the CDR3. Germline V gene data show CDR1 as SGHRS and CDR2 as YFSETQ. J lost 1 base, V lost 2 bases, and 8 bases had no gene match. CDR3 in amino acids: CASSLVRGLPQETQYF. The CDR3 DNA reads as TGCGCCAGCAGCTTAGTTCGGGGACTACCCCAAGAGACCCAGTACTTC.

This clone was observed once. This sequence joins TRBV9 and TRBJ1-2, with D uncertain. The V gene's germline CDR1 is SGDLS and CDR2 YYNGEE. The CDR3 is 15 amino acids. The V and J ends lost 0 bases and 5 bases respectively, with 14 bases between them. The CDR3 loop is CASSVVVGQRYGYTF. CDR3 bases: TGTGCCAGCAGCGTAGTAGTCGGCCAGAGGTATGGCTACACCTTC.

This chain connects TRBV11-2 to TRBJ2-7; 11 bases agree with TRBD2. V trimming: 3 bases; J trimming: 3 bases; junction bases outside the gene matches: 1. Germline assignment: CDR1 SGHAT and CDR2 FQNNGV. This CDR3 has 14 residues. The CDR3 DNA reads TGTGCCAGCAGCTTGACTAGCGGGGACTACGAGCAGTACTTC. Protein product: CASSLTSGDYEQYF. The variable domain in full, with the rest retrieved from reference TRBV11-2 and TRBJ2-7, is EAGVAQSPRYKIIEKRQSVAFWCNPISGHATLYWYQQILGQGPKLLIQFQNNGVVDDSQLPKDRFSAERLKGVDSTLKIQPAKLEDSAVYLCASSLTSGDYEQYFGPGTRLTVT.

The J gene is TRBJ2-2, the V gene TRBV7-9; 12 bases are shared with TRBD2. Trimming removed 5 bases from V and 0 bases from J; junction bases left unmatched: 10. Germline V gene lookup returns CDR1 SEHNR and CDR2 FQNEAQ (reference sequence). CDR3 length: 19 residues. CDR3 DNA: TGTGCCAGCAGCCCTCTGTGGCTAGCGGGAGGGACGAACACCGGGGAGCTGTTTTTT. It specifies CASSPLWLAGGTNTGELFF.

The CDR3 sequence is CASSRGTDYEQYF. The CDR3 DNA reads TGTGCCAGCAGCAGGGGGACAGATTACGAGCAGTACTTC. J is TRBJ2-7 and V is TRBV7-8, with 7 bases lining up with TRBD1. The trim removed 5 bases at V and 4 bases at J, leaving 5 bases unmatched. Germline CDR1 reads SGHVS; CDR2 reads FQNEAQ. This CDR3 contains 13 residues.

This chain uses TRBV7-8 with TRBJ2-3; 10 bases align to TRBD2. The CDR3 contains 15 residues. The trim removed 4 bases at V and 4 bases at J, leaving 5 bases unmatched. Looked up from germline, CDR1 is SGHVS and CDR2 is FQNEAQ. The CDR3, as DNA: TGTGCCAGCAGCTCAGACAGCGGGGGGGCAGATACGCAGTATTTT. Residues: CASSSDSGGADTQYF.

This clone occurred once. The chain uses TRBV5-1 and TRBJ2-2; D unresolved. From germline, CDR1 is SGHRS and CDR2 YFSETQ. The CDR3 covers 16 residues. The V gene lost 0 bases and the J gene lost 2 bases, with 11 bases spanning the gap. This CDR3 is CASSLGLFGNTGELFF. The CDR3, as DNA: TGCGCCAGCAGCTTGGGACTCTTCGGTAACACCGGGGAGCTGTTTTTT.

V usage is TRBV19 and J usage is TRBJ2-3; 7 positions agree with TRBD1. The J segment lost 4 bases and the V segment lost 8 bases, leaving 15 bases of the junction unmatched. The CDR3 consists of 16 residues. The germline gives CDR1 LNHDA, CDR2 SQIVND (reference sequence). The CDR3 sequence is CASAQSQGGFADTQYF. CDR3 DNA: TGTGCCAGTGCCCAGTCGCAAGGGGGCTTCGCAGATACGCAGTATTTT.

The sample holds one count of this clone. The V call is TRBV5-1, the J call TRBJ1-5; D is ambiguous. CDR1 and CDR2 from the germline V gene are SGHRS and YFSETQ. CDR3 length: 16 residues. Deletions cut 0 bases from V and 2 bases from J, with 12 bases between. CDR3 sequence reads: CASSLDPWAGNQPQHF. CDR3 DNA sequence: TGCGCCAGCAGCTTGGACCCCTGGGCCGGCAATCAGCCCCAGCATTTT.

The CDR3 DNA follows: TGCGCCAGCAGCCCGGGGTGGAATAGCGGGGGTCCCACAGATACGCAGTATTTT. It yields the protein CASSPGWNSGGPTDTQYF. The gene calls are TRBV5-1 and TRBJ2-3; TRBD2 agrees at 9 bases. Looked up from germline, CDR1 is SGHRS and CDR2 is YFSETQ. J was trimmed by 2 bases and V by 4 bases; bases with no gene match: 14. The length of the CDR3 is 18 residues.

The chain carries TRBV19 and TRBJ1-4; D uncertain. CDR3 size: 11 residues. The germline V gene encodes CDR1 LNHDA and CDR2 SQIVND (reference sequence). V gave up 4 bases and J gave up 5 bases, with 2 bases separating them. The CDR3 DNA reads as TGTGCCAGTAGTACAAATGAAAAACTGTTTTTT. Its translation is CASSTNEKLFF.

This clone was observed once. V gene TRBV6-5 combines with J gene TRBJ2-2; 7 bases map to TRBD2. CDR1 and CDR2 (germline): MNHEY, SVGAGI. V was clipped by 7 bases and J by 3 bases; unmatched bases: 5. The CDR3 spans 14 residues. CDR3 in amino acids: CASMGGEDTGELFF. Written as DNA, the CDR3 is TGTGCCAGCATGGGGGGGGAGGACACCGGGGAGCTGTTTTTT.

This clone was seen only a few times. In the same sample, other DNA sequences code for this CDR3. CDR3 sequence reads: CASSLEGGQPQHF. The DNA of the CDR3 is TGTGCCAGCAGCTTAGAGGGAGGTCAGCCCCAGCATTTT. The V and J genes are TRBV7-9 and TRBJ1-5; D remains ambiguous. Looked up from germline, CDR1 is SEHNR and CDR2 is FQNEAQ (reference sequence). The germline V and J ends were trimmed by 1 base and 6 bases, with 7 bases remaining between them. The CDR3 consists of 13 residues.

V usage is TRBV5-1 and J usage is TRBJ2-1; D is undetermined. The ends were cut back, 4 bases at V and 7 bases at J, with 9 bases in the middle. This CDR3 has 12 residues. Germline CDR1 is SGHRS and CDR2 is YFSETQ. CDR3 DNA: TGCGCCAGCAGCCACAACCGAAATGAGCAGTTCTTC. Translation gives CASSHNRNEQFF. The whole variable domain, remainder taken from reference TRBV5-1 and TRBJ2-1, is KAGVTQTPRYLIKTRGQQVTLSCSPISGHRSVSWYQQTPGQGLQFLFEYFSETQRNKGNFPGRFSGRQFSNSRSEMNVSTLELGDSALYLCASSHNRNEQFFGPGTRLTVL.

The J gene is TRBJ1-1, the V gene TRBV6-1, with D perhaps TRBD1 (5 bases). With 4 bases removed from V and 1 base from J, the gap between germline ends came to 16 bases. CDR1 is MNHNS and CDR2 is SASEGT in the germline V gene. The CDR3 length is 16 residues. The CDR3 protein is CASSGHARAPNTEAFF. CDR3 sequence (DNA): TGTGCCAGCAGTGGCCATGCCAGGGCCCCGAACACTGAAGCTTTCTTT.

The chain uses TRBV5-1 and TRBJ2-1; 10 nucleotides agree with TRBD2. Germline CDR1 is SGHRS and CDR2 is YFSETQ. The CDR3 covers 15 residues. V was clipped by 2 bases and J by 4 bases; unmatched bases: 3. The CDR3 region is CASSFSGGQYNEQFF. The CDR3 region has the DNA TGCGCCAGCAGCTTTAGCGGGGGGCAATACAATGAGCAGTTCTTC.